This T cell receptor (beta chain) was identified in a study of Ad26.COV2.S vaccination and SARS-CoV-2 variants (dated by TCRdb to the early 2020s). Looking at the study overall: Donors in the vaccine arm were drawn from COV1001, a phase I-IIa trial of Ad26.COV2.S in healthy adults that was multicentre, randomized, double-blind and placebo-controlled. The specificity and breadth of SARS-CoV-2-reactive T cell receptors after Ad26.COV2.S vaccination were assessed by TCRbeta repertoire sequencing. The TCR-sequenced set comprised around 32 samples: approximately 19 Ad26.COV2.S vaccine recipients, 5 placebo recipients and 8 SARS-CoV-2 convalescent individuals. Trial participants were randomized into five groups of five: low-dose or high-dose Ad26.COV2.S given once or twice, or placebo on both occasions. Investigators did not know the trial group allocation while performing experiments and assessing outcomes. Ad26.COV2.S was administered intramuscularly at a dose of 5x10^10 or 1x10^11 viral particles, either as one shot or as two shots given 56 days apart. General findings and caveats noted by the study authors: Ad26.COV2.S recipients had higher spike-specific TCR breadth than placebo recipients (P = 0.0014). According to the authors, total T cell responses may have been underestimated by the TCR breadth and depth analyses. After vaccination, substantial breadth of spike-specific CD8+ and CD4+ T cell responses was reported. Vaccine and placebo recipients had similar non-spike TCR breadth, a finding consistent with the vaccine containing only spike. The study was not powered for comparison of responses between vaccine doses or regimens.

For this clone: Its antigen is unknown. Base qualities are not provided; no much larger clone lies one nucleotide away.

Reading from cysteine to phenylalanine, the CDR3 counts 14 amino acids. The only DNA kept is the CDR3, 42 bases in frame from the first base. At the junction V is shortened by 0 bases and J by 2 bases, with 8 bases in between. CDR1 and CDR2 were assigned from the germline V gene as MNHNS and SASEGT. The immunoSEQ Assay was the method used to sequence TCRbeta CDR3 regions. After extraction, genomic DNA underwent amplification by bias-controlled multiplex PCR, followed by high-throughput sequencing. In the paper's pipeline: Collapsing and filtering of sequences were performed to quantify the absolute abundance of each unique TCRbeta CDR3 region. T cell fraction was estimated by normalizing TCRbeta template counts to usable DNA, which was measured by amplifying reference genes present in all nucleated cells. Repertoire TCRs were annotated as SARS-CoV-2-specific when V gene, CDR3 amino acid sequence and J gene were exactly matched to a known reactive TCR set. MIRA supplied the reference SARS-CoV-2 TCR set, which was filtered for enrichment in COVID-19-positive ImmuneCODE repertoires so that public or cross-reactive TCRs were removed. Based on the MIRA antigens, annotated TCRs were further analysed at the level of specific ORF or position within ORF. Breadth was defined as annotated unique rearrangements over total unique productive rearrangements; depth was the summed frequency of those rearrangements. Group comparisons of TCR breadth used two-sided Wilcoxon rank-sum tests. Entries here come from immuneACCESS through TCRdb and include only in-frame sequences with V and J called. Some clones fail to appear in such tables; in the studies checked, an unresolved V gene covers under half of the shortfall, and the cause of the remainder is unknown. The D gene and trimming were derived from the DNA, and the V and J assignments and clone size from that table. This sample gives about 440,000 clones in total; around nine tenths of them show up just once. The top ten constitute 10% to 15% of the sample.

What the treatment or condition label conveys for this sample: 15 to 20 received Ad26.COV2.S at low or high dose, single or two shots; five or six received placebo; per-sample allocation not given. For vaccine and placebo recipients, repertoires were sequenced using samples collected on day 63 after the first injection. In Cohort 1b, some 25 adults aged 18-55 years were enrolled at a single site in Boston, USA, between 29 July and 7 August 2020. Ad26.COV2.S was a replication-incompetent adenovirus type 26 vector that expressed a prefusion-stabilized SARS-CoV-2 spike protein derived from the original Wuhan strain.

The source is a person between 18 and 60 years old who received the Ad26.COV2.S COVID-19 vaccine or a placebo. The chain is assembled from TRBV6-1 and TRBJ2-7, with the D gene tentatively TRBD1 or TRBD2, based on 5 matching bases in each. The starting material was peripheral blood, obtained in a trial of Ad26.COV2.S vaccine versus placebo. The DNA sequence is given as TGTGCCAGCAGTGAAGCGGGACGGACCTACGAGCAGTACTTC. This sequence encodes CASSEAGRTYEQYF.